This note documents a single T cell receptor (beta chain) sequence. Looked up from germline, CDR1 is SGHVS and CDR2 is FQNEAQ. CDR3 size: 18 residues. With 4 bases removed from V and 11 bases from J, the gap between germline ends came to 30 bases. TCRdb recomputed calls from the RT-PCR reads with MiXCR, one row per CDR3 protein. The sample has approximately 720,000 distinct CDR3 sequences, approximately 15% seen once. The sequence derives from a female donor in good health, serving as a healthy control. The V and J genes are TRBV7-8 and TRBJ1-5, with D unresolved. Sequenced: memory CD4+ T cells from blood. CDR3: CASSSKKSTPPSKEAQHF. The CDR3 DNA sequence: TGTGCCAGCAGCTCTAAAAAGTCGACTCCTCCATCGAAGGAAGCCCAGCATTTT.